The 15 T cell receptor beta chains listed next were all sequenced from one sample in a study of cytomegalovirus exposure and HLA in healthy donors. The study ran its PCR with 60 Vbeta and 13 Jbeta primers. The data were produced by immunoSEQ multiplex PCR, yet TCRdb's version contains in-frame clones alone and is incomplete. The profile covers approximately 140,000 clones, with more than 60% appearing a single time and 8.8% taken by the ten largest. Sequencing was performed on PBMCs. These receptors were collected from a woman aged 45 to 65 in good health and CMV-seropositive.

V and J are TRBV5-4 and TRBJ2-3; tentatively, D is TRBD1 (5 bases). CDR3 length: 17 residues. V lost 4 bases and J lost 2, with 20 bases in between. Germline lookup yields CDR1 SGHNT and CDR2 YYREEE (reference sequence). The CDR3 DNA is TGTGCCAGCAGCCCCAAACAGGTCTCGCCCCTCACAGATACGCAGTATTTT. Its translation is CASSPKQVSPLTDTQYF. Supplemented by reference TRBV5-4 and TRBJ2-3, the full variable domain reads ETGVTQSPTHLIKTRGQQVTLRCSSQSGHNTVSWYQQALGQGPQFIFQYYREEENGRGNFPPRFSGLQFPNYSSELNVNALELDDSALYLCASSPKQVSPLTDTQYFGPGTRLTVL.

The count of this clone is one. V is TRBV28 and J is TRBJ1-1; D perhaps matches TRBD1 (6 bases). The CDR3 totals 14 residues. V gave up 5 bases and J gave up 10 bases, with 20 bases separating them. Germline CDR1 and CDR2: MDHEN and SYDVKM. The CDR3 coding sequence is TGTGCCAGCAGTATAAGAACCGTCGGACAGCTAGCTTTCTTT. This codes for CASSIRTVGQLAFF.

The rearrangement uses TRBV5-1 and TRBJ1-2, with 9 nucleotides matching TRBD1. The CDR3 loop spans 13 amino acids. Germline V lookup: CDR1 SGHRS, CDR2 YFSETQ. V shed 4 bases, J shed 8 bases, and the junction held 6 bases outside the gene matches. CDR3 bases: TGCGCCAGCAGCAATACAGGGGGCGGGGGCTACACCTTC. This encodes CASSNTGGGGYTF.

This sequence joins TRBV7-3 and TRBJ1-1; TRBD1 is a possible D gene (5 bases). V was clipped by 2 bases and J by 3 bases, with 10 bases between them. Germline values: CDR1 SGHTA, CDR2 FQGTGA. The CDR3 loop spans 14 amino acids. CDR3: CASSLLARDTEAFF. The CDR3 bases are TGTGCCAGCAGCTTACTTGCCAGGGACACTGAAGCTTTCTTT.

This chain connects TRBV7-9 to TRBJ2-7; unclear D gene. Germline loops: CDR1 SEHNR, CDR2 FQNEAQ (reference sequence). This CDR3 comprises 14 residues. Between the trimmed V and J ends, which lost 2 bases and 4 bases, there was a span of 12 bases. The CDR3 spells CASSLLTEGYEQYF. The CDR3 DNA sequence: TGTGCCAGCAGCTTATTGACTGAAGGTTACGAGCAGTACTTC. Full variable domain (rest looked up from reference TRBV7-9 and TRBJ2-7): DTGVSQNPRHKITKRGQNVTFRCDPISEHNRLYWYRQTLGQGPEFLTYFQNEAQLEKSRLLSDRFSAERPKGSFSTLEIQRTEQGDSAMYLCASSLLTEGYEQYFGPGTRLTVT.

The genes are TRBV19 and TRBJ2-3; tentative D call: TRBD1 (5 bases). Trimming removed 3 bases at V and 2 bases at J, with 15 bases between. In germline, CDR1 is LNHDA, CDR2 SQIVND (reference sequence). This CDR3 spans 16 amino acids. The CDR3 DNA reads as TGTGCCAGTAGTATTTTCCCGAAGGGGCCCACAGATACGCAGTATTTT. It yields the protein CASSIFPKGPTDTQYF. Using reference TRBV19 and TRBJ2-3 for the parts outside the CDR3, the full variable domain is DGGITQSPKYLFRKEGQNVTLSCEQNLNHDAMYWYRQDPGQGLRLIYYSQIVNDFQKGDIAEGYSVSREKKESFPLTVTSAQKNPTAFYLCASSIFPKGPTDTQYFGPGTRLTVL.

The V gene is TRBV5-1, the J gene TRBJ2-1; possibly TRBD2 for D (6 bases). With 1 base removed from V and 5 bases from J, the gap between germline ends came to 7 bases. Germline lookup yields CDR1 SGHRS and CDR2 YFSETQ. This CDR3 spans 13 amino acids. For the CDR3, the DNA is TGCGCCAGCAGCTTGAAGCGGGACAATGAGCAGTTCTTC. It encodes CASSLKRDNEQFF.

The genes are TRBV28 and TRBJ1-5, with D tentatively TRBD1 (6 bases). With 6 bases removed from V and 2 bases from J, the gap between germline ends came to 23 bases. The length of the CDR3 is 18 residues. The germline gives CDR1 MDHEN, CDR2 SYDVKM. The CDR3 nucleotides read TGTGCCAGCAGAAGCCCGGGACAAGGCCCTCTTGGCAATCAGCCCCAGCATTTT. Amino acids: CASRSPGQGPLGNQPQHF.

The chain links TRBV19 to TRBJ2-2; 9 nucleotides line up with TRBD2. Per germline, CDR1 LNHDA and CDR2 SQIVND (reference sequence). The J segment lost 0 bases and the V segment lost 5 bases, leaving 4 bases of the junction unmatched. The CDR3 spans 16 residues. The CDR3 region is CASSVSGGSNTGELFF. The CDR3 bases are TGTGCCAGTAGTGTCAGCGGGGGGTCGAACACCGGGGAGCTGTTTTTT.

This chain uses TRBV4-2 with TRBJ1-4; 8 bases are a match to TRBD1. The CDR3 runs to 15 residues. The V and J ends lost 3 bases and 6 bases, in that order; junction bases with no gene match: 6. CDR1 LGHNA and CDR2 YNFKEQ come from the germline V gene. CDR3 coding DNA: TGTGCCAGCAGCCAGGAGACAGGGGATTATGAAAAACTGTTTTTT. Encoded protein: CASSQETGDYEKLFF.

This CDR3 is CASSMAADYGYTF. The CDR3 DNA sequence: TGTGCCAGTAGTATGGCAGCGGACTATGGCTACACCTTC. The genes are TRBV19 and TRBJ1-2; D remains ambiguous. CDR3 length: 13 residues. V was shortened by 3 bases and J by 3 bases, with 8 bases between the two germline ends. Germline V gene sequence: CDR1 LNHDA, CDR2 SQIVND (reference sequence). Drawing the rest from reference TRBV19 and TRBJ1-2, the complete variable domain is DGGITQSPKYLFRKEGQNVTLSCEQNLNHDAMYWYRQDPGQGLRLIYYSQIVNDFQKGDIAEGYSVSREKKESFPLTVTSAQKNPTAFYLCASSMAADYGYTFGSGTRLTVV.

V gene TRBV15 combines with J gene TRBJ1-5; D is possibly TRBD1 (5 bases). The germline V gene has CDR1 LNHNV and CDR2 YYDKDF (reference sequence). The CDR3 sequence is 13 residues long. Trimming took 0 bases from V and 8 from J, leaving 8 bases between them. The CDR3 bases are TGTGCCACCAGCAGAGATGCCAGGGAGCCCCAGCATTTT. Its translation is CATSRDAREPQHF.

The chain employs TRBV5-5 and TRBJ2-7; a possible D gene is TRBD2 (5 bases). Trimming left V 0 bases short and J 1 base short, with 8 bases between. CDR1 SGHKS and CDR2 YYEKEE come from the germline V gene (reference sequence). This CDR3 has 14 residues. CDR3 bases: TGTGCCAGCAGCTTGGTTGGGGAGTCCTACGAGCAGTACTTC. Its translation is CASSLVGESYEQYF.

The J gene is TRBJ2-7, the V gene TRBV15, with D maybe TRBD1 (5 bases). This CDR3 region has 14 residues. V lost 4 bases and J lost 0, with 10 bases in between. Germline loops: CDR1 LNHNV, CDR2 YYDKDF (reference sequence). CDR3 amino acids: CATSTRQYSYEQYF. CDR3 sequence (DNA): TGTGCCACCAGCACCAGACAGTACTCCTACGAGCAGTACTTC.

V is TRBV7-9 and J is TRBJ1-6; no firm D call. The CDR3 sequence is 14 residues long. Looked up from germline, CDR1 is SEHNR and CDR2 is FQNEAQ (reference sequence). Trimming stripped 1 base from V and 10 bases from J, with 11 bases between. The CDR3 bases are TGTGCCAGCAGCTTAGGACCTACGAGGTCACCCCTCCACTTT. This codes for CASSLGPTRSPLHF.